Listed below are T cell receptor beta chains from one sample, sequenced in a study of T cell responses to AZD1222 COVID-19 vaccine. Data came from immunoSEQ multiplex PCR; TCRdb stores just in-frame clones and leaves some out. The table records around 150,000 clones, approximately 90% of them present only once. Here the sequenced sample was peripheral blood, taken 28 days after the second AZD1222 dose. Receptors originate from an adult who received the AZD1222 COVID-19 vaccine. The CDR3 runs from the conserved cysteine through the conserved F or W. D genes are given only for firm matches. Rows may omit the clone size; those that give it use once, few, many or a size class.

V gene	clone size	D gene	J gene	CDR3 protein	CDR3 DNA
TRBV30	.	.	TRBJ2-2	CAWKQKWGLSTGELFF	TGTGCCTGGAAACAGAAGTGGGGGCTTTCAACCGGGGAGCTGTTTTTT
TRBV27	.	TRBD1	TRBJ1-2	CASSGQGDYGYTF	TGTGCCAGCAGCGGACAGGGCGACTATGGCTACACCTTC
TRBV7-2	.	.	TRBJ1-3	CASSLVGGQGNTIYF	TGTGCCAGCAGCTTAGTTGGGGGGCAAGGAAACACCATATATTTT
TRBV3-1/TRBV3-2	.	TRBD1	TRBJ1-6	CASGTETLNSPLHF	TGTGCCAGCGGGACAGAGACGCTGAATTCACCCCTCCACTTT
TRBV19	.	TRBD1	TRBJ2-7	CASSTNRGTYEQYF	TGTGCCAGTAGTACCAACAGGGGGACCTACGAGCAGTACTTC
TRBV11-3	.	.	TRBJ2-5	CASSFSGVERETQYF	TGTGCCAGCAGCTTTTCAGGGGTCGAGAGAGAGACCCAGTACTTC
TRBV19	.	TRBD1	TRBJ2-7	CASSIDILPAGTGVSYEQYF	TGTGCCAGTAGTATAGATATCCTCCCCGCCGGGACAGGGGTCTCCTACGAGCAGTACTTC
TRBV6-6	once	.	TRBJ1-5	CASSYSRPTEPQHF	TGTGCCAGCAGTTACTCTAGGCCGACGGAGCCCCAGCATTTT
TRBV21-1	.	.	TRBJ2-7	CASSKGGGDTGTDSYEQYF	TGTGCCAGCAGCAAAGGGGGGGGAGACACCGGGACAGACTCCTACGAGCAGTACTTC
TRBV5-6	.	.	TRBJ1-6	CASSLGGAGSPLHF	TGTGCCAGCAGCTTGGGAGGGGCCGGTTCACCCCTCCACTTT
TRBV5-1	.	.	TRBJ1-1	CASSLGFERDTEAFF	TGCGCCAGCAGCTTGGGCTTCGAGCGGGACACTGAAGCTTTCTTT
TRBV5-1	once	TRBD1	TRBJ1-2	CASSAYRGEVSDGYTF	TGCGCCAGCAGCGCCTACAGGGGGGAAGTATCAGATGGCTACACCTTC
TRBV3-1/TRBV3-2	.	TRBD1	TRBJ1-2	CASSQEWTGVNGYTF	TGTGCCAGCAGCCAAGAGTGGACAGGGGTTAATGGCTACACCTTC
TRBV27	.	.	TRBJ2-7	CASSLISPGGGYEQYF	TGTGCCAGCAGTTTAATATCCCCCGGGGGCGGCTACGAGCAGTACTTC
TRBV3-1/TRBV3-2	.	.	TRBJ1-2	CASSRRTVANNYGYTF	TGTGCCAGCAGCCGAAGGACAGTAGCGAATAACTATGGCTACACCTTC
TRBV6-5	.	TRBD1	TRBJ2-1	CASSSRTGGEQFF	TGTGCCAGCAGTTCCCGGACAGGGGGTGAGCAGTTCTTC
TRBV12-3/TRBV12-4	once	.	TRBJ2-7	CASSFSRDSQYF	TGTGCCAGCAGTTTTAGCCGAGACAGCCAGTACTTC
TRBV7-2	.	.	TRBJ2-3	CASSLAVTSTDTQYF	TGTGCCAGCAGCTTAGCCGTAACTAGCACAGATACGCAGTATTTT
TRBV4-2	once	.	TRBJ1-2	CASSPTGGVGGYTF	TGTGCCAGCAGCCCGACAGGCGGGGTTGGTGGCTACACCTTC
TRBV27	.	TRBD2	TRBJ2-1	CASSSSASGSLFYNEQFF	TGTGCCAGCAGTTCGAGTGCTAGCGGGTCCCTGTTCTACAATGAGCAGTTCTTC
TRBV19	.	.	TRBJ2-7	CASSDSPSYEQYF	TGTGCCAGTAGTGACAGTCCCTCCTACGAGCAGTACTTC
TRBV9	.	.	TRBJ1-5	CASGGRNQPQHF	TGTGCCAGCGGGGGGCGGAATCAGCCCCAGCATTTT
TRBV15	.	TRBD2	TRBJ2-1	CATSPRLAGILNEQFF	TGTGCCACCAGCCCGCGACTAGCGGGGATCCTCAATGAGCAGTTCTTC
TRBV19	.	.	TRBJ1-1	CASSILTIRNTEAFF	TGTGCCAGTAGTATTCTAACGATACGGAACACTGAAGCTTTCTTT
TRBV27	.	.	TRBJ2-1	CASSMYNEQFF	TGTGCCAGCAGTATGTACAATGAGCAGTTCTTC
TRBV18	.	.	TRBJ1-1	CASSPGGDAEAFF	TGTGCCAGCTCACCCGGGGGGGACGCCGAAGCTTTCTTT
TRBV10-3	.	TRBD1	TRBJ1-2	CAIRGPTGADDYGYTF	TGTGCCATCAGGGGGCCGACAGGGGCGGACGACTATGGCTACACCTTC